The entry below describes one T cell receptor (beta chain). V lost 0 bases, J lost 4 bases, and 11 bases stayed unmatched. The CDR3 has 17 residues. CDR1 and CDR2 (germline): LGHNA, YNFKEQ. In the study's own analysis: Reference gene primer amplification yielded estimated nucleated cell counts. Libraries were prepared by immunoSEQ multiplex PCR; TCRdb keeps only in-frame clonotypes and omits some of them. V, J and clone size reflect that table, while D and trimming were determined from the DNA. In the table there are roughly 70,000 clones, roughly 80% of which are singletons. These data belong to a study of blood T cell repertoires in COVID-19. The wider study: The United States, Italy and Spain provided the acute and convalescent COVID-19 samples.

Source material: peripheral blood. The J gene is TRBJ1-2, the V gene TRBV4-2, with 7 bases lining up with TRBD1. The source is an older woman with acute or convalescent COVID-19. The CDR3, as DNA: TGTGCCAGCAGCCAAGACCTTACAGGGGCCGGGGTCTATGGCTACACCTTC. Amino acids: CASSQDLTGAGVYGYTF.